These 16 T cell receptor beta chains were sequenced from one sample in a study of blood T cell repertoires in COVID-19. The table came from immunoSEQ multiplex PCR; TCRdb's copy has only in-frame clones and leaves some out. This sample has about 240,000 clones, with roughly four fifths found just once. Sample: PBMCs or T cells enriched from blood (not recorded which). The receptors originated from a woman aged 40 to 50 who had been exposed to COVID-19.

The rearrangement joins TRBV9 to TRBJ1-4, with a weak D call TRBD1 (5 bases). This CDR3 is 14 amino acids long. Trimming took 0 bases from V and 8 from J, leaving 11 bases between them. CDR1 and CDR2 (germline): SGDLS, YYNGEE. This CDR3 is CASSVAGGGEKLFF. The CDR3 coding sequence is TGTGCCAGCAGCGTAGCTGGGGGAGGCGAAAAACTGTTTTTT.

The genes are TRBV29-1 and TRBJ1-5; D not certain. Germline V gene data show CDR1 as SQVTM and CDR2 as ANQGSEA. Trimming took off 1 base at V and 6 bases at J, with 10 bases between the two ends. The CDR3 runs to 13 residues. The CDR3 DNA reads as TGCAGCGTTGAAGGAGGGATTGGTCAGCCCCAGCATTTT. Its protein is CSVEGGIGQPQHF.

The chain couples TRBV5-8 to TRBJ1-1; TRBD1 might be the D (5 bases). Looked up from germline, CDR1 is SGHTS and CDR2 is YDEGEE. This CDR3 contains 15 residues. Deletions cut 6 bases from V and 0 bases from J, with 15 bases between. CDR3 sequence reads: CASIPSGGLNTEAFF. The CDR3 DNA follows: TGTGCCAGCATCCCCAGCGGGGGTTTGAACACTGAAGCTTTCTTT.

This rearrangement joins TRBV12-3 or TRBV12-4 to TRBJ1-3; no clear D gene. The germline V and J ends were trimmed by 5 bases and 6 bases, with 5 bases remaining between them. This CDR3 spans 11 amino acids. The DNA for the CDR3 is TGTGCCAGCAGTAACTCAAACACCATATATTTT. Its protein product is CASSNSNTIYF.

The rearrangement joins TRBV6-5 to TRBJ1-3, with 8 nucleotides matching TRBD1. The CDR3 has 15 residues. Germline trimming cut 6 bases from V and 4 bases from J; bases unmatched to any gene: 8. The germline V gene encodes CDR1 MNHEY and CDR2 SVGAGI. CDR3 sequence: CASSPQGARGNTIYF. For the CDR3, the DNA is TGTGCCAGCAGCCCCCAGGGGGCGCGGGGAAACACCATATATTTT.

This rearrangement joins TRBV9 to TRBJ2-7; 8 positions agree with TRBD2. The germline V gene has CDR1 SGDLS and CDR2 YYNGEE. This CDR3 has 14 residues. With V trimmed by 0 bases and J by 2 bases, 1 base remained unmatched. CDR3 DNA: TGTGCCAGCAGCGTAGCAGCGGGGGCCTACGAGCAGTACTTC. This gives the protein CASSVAAGAYEQYF.

The J gene is TRBJ2-1, the V gene TRBV19; 7 bases agree with TRBD1. Germline CDR1 reads LNHDA; CDR2 reads SQIVND (reference sequence). Losses at the gene ends were 2 bases for V and 5 bases for J; bases not matched to a gene: 6. This CDR3 has 15 residues. DNA for the CDR3: TGTGCCAGTAGTATAATCTTGGGACAGAACAATGAGCAGTTCTTC. It translates to CASSIILGQNNEQFF. The full variable domain, its missing parts supplied by reference TRBV19 and TRBJ2-1, is DGGITQSPKYLFRKEGQNVTLSCEQNLNHDAMYWYRQDPGQGLRLIYYSQIVNDFQKGDIAEGYSVSREKKESFPLTVTSAQKNPTAFYLCASSIILGQNNEQFFGPGTRLTVL.

The V gene is TRBV15, the J gene TRBJ1-2, with 10 bases that match TRBD1. The V gene end was trimmed by 1 base and the J gene end by 4 bases; junction bases not matched to a gene: 12. The CDR3 length is 18 residues. Germline V gives CDR1 LNHNV, CDR2 YYDKDF (reference sequence). In nucleotides, the CDR3 is TGTGCCACCAGCAGAGTCCCACATCGACAGGGGGCGAGCTATGGCTACACCTTC. Encoded protein: CATSRVPHRQGASYGYTF.

The chain employs TRBV11-2 and TRBJ1-3, with TRBD1 identical over 10 bases. V lost 5 bases and J lost 2; bases outside the gene matches: 3. Per germline, CDR1 SGHAT and CDR2 FQNNGV. This CDR3 has 15 residues. The CDR3 spells CASSLGTGAGNTIYF. CDR3 DNA: TGTGCCAGCAGCCTCGGGACAGGGGCTGGAAACACCATATATTTT.

The chain joins TRBV19 to TRBJ2-7, with D possibly TRBD2 on 6 matching bases. V was trimmed by 3 bases and J by 4 bases, leaving 16 bases between them. Germline CDR1 is LNHDA and CDR2 is SQIVND (reference sequence). CDR3 length equals 15 residues. The CDR3 reads CASSIGGIGIYEQYF. For the CDR3, the DNA is TGTGCCAGTAGTATTGGGGGGATAGGAATATACGAGCAGTACTTC.

A few counts support this clone. V and J are TRBV7-8 and TRBJ2-7; 9 bases align to TRBD1. There are 17 residues in the CDR3. V trimming: 5 bases; J trimming: 1 base; junction bases outside the gene matches: 12. Germline assignment: CDR1 SGHVS and CDR2 FQNEAQ. The CDR3 is CASSRHMRQGGSYEQYF. For the CDR3, the DNA is TGTGCCAGCAGCCGTCATATGAGACAGGGGGGATCCTACGAGCAGTACTTC.

The chain carries TRBV25-1 and TRBJ1-2; 8 bases match TRBD1. The V and J ends lost 0 bases and 2 bases, in that order; junction bases with no gene match: 5. Germline-derived CDR1 and CDR2 are MGHDK and SYGVNS. The CDR3 has 16 residues. CDR3 region: CASSEYQGTGNYGYTF. CDR3 nucleotides: TGTGCCAGCAGTGAATACCAAGGGACAGGCAACTATGGCTACACCTTC.

This chain uses TRBV7-3 with TRBJ1-2, with 9 bases fitting TRBD1. Trimming took 5 bases from V and 4 from J; bases not matched to a gene: 14. This CDR3 contains 17 residues. Germline V gene data show CDR1 as SGHTA and CDR2 as FQGTGA. Written as DNA, the CDR3 is TGTGCCAGCAGCCCTACGGGGGGGACAGGGTTAGGCTATGGCTACACCTTC. Translating it yields CASSPTGGTGLGYGYTF.

V gene TRBV6-4 combines with J gene TRBJ1-5; D gene unclear. V gave up 0 bases and J gave up 6 bases, with 6 bases separating them. This CDR3 has 13 amino acids. In germline, CDR1 is MRHNA, CDR2 SNTAGT. DNA of the CDR3: TGTGCCAGCAGTGACTCGCCGGGTCAGCCCCAGCATTTT. Translating it yields CASSDSPGQPQHF.

Here the CDR3 DNA reads TGTGCCAGTACTAAATATGGGGGACAGGTTAGCAATCAGCCCCAGCATTTT. Its protein product is CASTKYGGQVSNQPQHF. The V gene is TRBV19, the J gene TRBJ1-5, with 8 bases identical to TRBD1. Germline V gives CDR1 LNHDA, CDR2 SQIVND (reference sequence). The CDR3 runs to 17 residues. J lost 0 bases, V lost 7 bases, and 11 bases had no gene match.

This clone was seen once. This chain uses TRBV9 with TRBJ2-3, with 11 nucleotides matching TRBD1. Germline V gives CDR1 SGDLS, CDR2 YYNGEE. The CDR3 is 17 residues long. J was trimmed by 1 base and V by 7 bases; bases with no gene match: 11. CDR3 residues: CASRRGQGDMGTDTQYF. CDR3 coding DNA: TGTGCCAGCCGGAGGGGACAGGGGGATATGGGCACAGATACGCAGTATTTT.